This T cell receptor beta chain was sequenced in a study of blood T cell repertoires in COVID-19. The V gene end was trimmed by 5 bases and the J gene end by 1 base; junction bases not matched to a gene: 3. Germline loops: CDR1 MDHEN, CDR2 SYDVKM. The CDR3 has 14 residues. Some clones are missing from TCRdb's copy, which holds only in-frame ones; the method was immunoSEQ multiplex PCR. Of 120,000 to 150,000 clones listed, 70% to 90% were seen once; the top ten hold approximately 13%. This receptor was identified in a man between 60 and 70 years old with active or convalescent COVID-19. Sequencing input: peripheral blood. The chain employs TRBV28 and TRBJ2-5; 8 bases align to TRBD2. In DNA form, the CDR3 reads TGTGCCAGCAGTCCGACTAGCGCCCAAGAGACCCAGTACTTC. This sequence encodes CASSPTSAQETQYF.